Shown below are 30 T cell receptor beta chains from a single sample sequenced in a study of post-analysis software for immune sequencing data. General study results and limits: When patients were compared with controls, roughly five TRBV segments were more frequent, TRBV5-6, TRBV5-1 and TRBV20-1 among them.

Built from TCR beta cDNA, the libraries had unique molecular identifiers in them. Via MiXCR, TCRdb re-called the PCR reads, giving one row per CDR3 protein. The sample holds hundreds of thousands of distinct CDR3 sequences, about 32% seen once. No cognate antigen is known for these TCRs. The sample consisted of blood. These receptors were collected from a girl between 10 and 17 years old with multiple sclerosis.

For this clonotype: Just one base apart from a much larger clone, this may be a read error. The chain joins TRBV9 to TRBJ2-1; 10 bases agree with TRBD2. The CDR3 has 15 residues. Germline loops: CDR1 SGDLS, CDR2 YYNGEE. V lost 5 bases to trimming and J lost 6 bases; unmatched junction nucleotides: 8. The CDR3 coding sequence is TGTGCCAGCAGAGAGCTAGCGGGAGTAGGCAATGAGCAGTTCTTC. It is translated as CASRELAGVGNEQFF.

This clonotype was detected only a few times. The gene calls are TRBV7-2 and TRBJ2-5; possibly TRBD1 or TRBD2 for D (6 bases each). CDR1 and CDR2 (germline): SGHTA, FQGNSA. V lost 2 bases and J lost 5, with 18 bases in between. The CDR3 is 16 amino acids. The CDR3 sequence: CASSLKHGGGFETQYF. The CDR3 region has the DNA TGTGCCAGCAGCTTAAAGCATGGAGGGGGATTTGAGACCCAGTACTTC.

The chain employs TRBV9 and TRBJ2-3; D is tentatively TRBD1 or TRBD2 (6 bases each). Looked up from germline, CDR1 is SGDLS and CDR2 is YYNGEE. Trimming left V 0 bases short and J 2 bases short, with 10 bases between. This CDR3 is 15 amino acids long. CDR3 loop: CASSVEGGPTDTQYF. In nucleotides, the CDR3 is TGTGCCAGCAGCGTAGAAGGGGGGCCCACAGATACGCAGTATTTT.

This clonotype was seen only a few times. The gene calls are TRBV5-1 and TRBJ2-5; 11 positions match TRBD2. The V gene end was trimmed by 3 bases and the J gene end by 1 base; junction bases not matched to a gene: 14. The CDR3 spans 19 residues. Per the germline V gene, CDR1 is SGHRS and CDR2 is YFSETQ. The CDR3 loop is CASSYWGPSGGPRQETQYF. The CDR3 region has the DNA TGCGCCAGCAGCTATTGGGGGCCTAGCGGGGGGCCCCGCCAAGAGACCCAGTACTTC.

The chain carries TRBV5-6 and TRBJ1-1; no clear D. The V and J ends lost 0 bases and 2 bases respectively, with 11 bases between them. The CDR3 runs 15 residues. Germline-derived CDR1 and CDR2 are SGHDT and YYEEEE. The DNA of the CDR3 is TGTGCCAGCAGCTTGGTGGTTACAGCCAACACTGAAGCTTTCTTT. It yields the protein CASSLVVTANTEAFF.

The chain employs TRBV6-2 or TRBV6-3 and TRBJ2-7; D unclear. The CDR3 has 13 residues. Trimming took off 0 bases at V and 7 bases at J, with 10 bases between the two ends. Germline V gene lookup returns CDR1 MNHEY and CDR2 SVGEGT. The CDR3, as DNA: TGTGCCAGCAGTTACTCGTTCGGGTCGGAGCAGTACTTC. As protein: CASSYSFGSEQYF.

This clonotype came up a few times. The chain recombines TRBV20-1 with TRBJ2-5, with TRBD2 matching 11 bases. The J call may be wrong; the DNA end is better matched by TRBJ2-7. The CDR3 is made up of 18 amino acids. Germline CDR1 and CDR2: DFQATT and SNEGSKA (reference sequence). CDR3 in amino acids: CSAMATLTGTSGRYEQYF. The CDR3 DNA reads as TGCAGTGCTATGGCGACGCTAACCGGGACTAGCGGAAGGTACGAGCAGTACTTC.

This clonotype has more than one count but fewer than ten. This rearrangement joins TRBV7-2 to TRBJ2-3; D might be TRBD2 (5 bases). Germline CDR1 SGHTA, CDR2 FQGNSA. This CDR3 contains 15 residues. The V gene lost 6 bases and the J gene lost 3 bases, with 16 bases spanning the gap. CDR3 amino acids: CASRSQRGGTDTQYF. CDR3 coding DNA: TGTGCCAGCAGATCGCAACGGGGTGGGACAGATACGCAGTATTTT.

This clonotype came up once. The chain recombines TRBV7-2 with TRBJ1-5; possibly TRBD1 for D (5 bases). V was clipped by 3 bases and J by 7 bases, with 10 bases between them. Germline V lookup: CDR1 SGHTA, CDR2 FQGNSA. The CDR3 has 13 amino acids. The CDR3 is CASSLGPRQPQHF. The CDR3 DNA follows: TGTGCCAGCAGCTTGGGACCACGGCAGCCCCAGCATTTT.

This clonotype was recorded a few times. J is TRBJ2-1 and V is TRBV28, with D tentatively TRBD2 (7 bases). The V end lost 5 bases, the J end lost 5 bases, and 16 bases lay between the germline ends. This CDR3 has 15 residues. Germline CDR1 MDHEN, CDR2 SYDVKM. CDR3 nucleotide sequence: TGTGCCAGCAGTCCCGAGCGGGACACGCACAATGAGCAGTTCTTC. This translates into CASSPERDTHNEQFF.

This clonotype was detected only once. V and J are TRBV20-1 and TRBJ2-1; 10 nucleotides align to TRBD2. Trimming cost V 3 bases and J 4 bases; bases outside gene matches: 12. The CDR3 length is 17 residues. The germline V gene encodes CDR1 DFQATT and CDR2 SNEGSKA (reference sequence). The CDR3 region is CSASSGATSGPYNEQFF. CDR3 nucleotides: TGCAGTGCTAGCTCCGGAGCGACTAGCGGGCCGTACAATGAGCAGTTCTTC.

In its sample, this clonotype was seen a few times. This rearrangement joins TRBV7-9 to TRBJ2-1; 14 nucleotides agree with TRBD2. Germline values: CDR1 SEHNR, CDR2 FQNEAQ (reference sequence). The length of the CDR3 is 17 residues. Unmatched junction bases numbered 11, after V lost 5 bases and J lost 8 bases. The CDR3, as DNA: TGTGCCAGCAGCCACACGACCGGGACTAGCGGGAGAGATGAGCAGTTCTTC. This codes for CASSHTTGTSGRDEQFF.

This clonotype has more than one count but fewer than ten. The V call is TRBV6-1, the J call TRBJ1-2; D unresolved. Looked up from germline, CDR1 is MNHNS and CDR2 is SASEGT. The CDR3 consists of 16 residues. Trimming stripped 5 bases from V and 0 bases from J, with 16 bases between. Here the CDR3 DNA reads TGTGCCAGCAGTCCTCGTTTCGTCTACCCTAACTATGGCTACACCTTC. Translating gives CASSPRFVYPNYGYTF.

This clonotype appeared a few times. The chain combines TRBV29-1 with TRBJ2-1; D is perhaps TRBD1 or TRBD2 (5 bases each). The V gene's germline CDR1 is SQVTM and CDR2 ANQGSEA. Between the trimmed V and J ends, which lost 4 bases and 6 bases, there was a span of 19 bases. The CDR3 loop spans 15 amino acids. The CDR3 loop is CSVVGWDRRGNEQFF. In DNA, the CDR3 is TGCAGCGTTGTGGGCTGGGACCGCCGGGGCAATGAGCAGTTCTTC.

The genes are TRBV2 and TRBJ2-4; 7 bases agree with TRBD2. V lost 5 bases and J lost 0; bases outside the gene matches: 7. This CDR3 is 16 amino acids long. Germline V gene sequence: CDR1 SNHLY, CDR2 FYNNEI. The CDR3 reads CASSRGLYIAKNIQYF. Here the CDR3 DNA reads TGTGCCAGCAGTAGGGGACTATACATAGCCAAAAACATTCAGTACTTC.

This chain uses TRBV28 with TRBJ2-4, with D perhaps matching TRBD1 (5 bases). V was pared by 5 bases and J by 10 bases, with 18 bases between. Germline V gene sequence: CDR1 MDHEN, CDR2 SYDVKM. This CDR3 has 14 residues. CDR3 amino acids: CASSLRPGRQIQYF. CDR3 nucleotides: TGTGCCAGCAGTCTACGCCCGGGTAGACAGATTCAGTACTTC.

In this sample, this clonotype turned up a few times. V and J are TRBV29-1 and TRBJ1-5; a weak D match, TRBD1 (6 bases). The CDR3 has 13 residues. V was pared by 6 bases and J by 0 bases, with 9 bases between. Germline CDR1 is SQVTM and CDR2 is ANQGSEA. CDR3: CSVGQNSNQPQHF. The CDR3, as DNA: TGCAGCGTCGGACAGAATAGCAATCAGCCCCAGCATTTT. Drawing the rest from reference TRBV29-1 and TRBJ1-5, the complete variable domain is SAVISQKPSRDICQRGTSLTIQCQVDSQVTMMFWYRQQPGQSLTLIATANQGSEATYESGFVIDKFPISRPNLTFSTLTVSNMSPEDSSIYLCSVGQNSNQPQHFGDGTRLSIL.

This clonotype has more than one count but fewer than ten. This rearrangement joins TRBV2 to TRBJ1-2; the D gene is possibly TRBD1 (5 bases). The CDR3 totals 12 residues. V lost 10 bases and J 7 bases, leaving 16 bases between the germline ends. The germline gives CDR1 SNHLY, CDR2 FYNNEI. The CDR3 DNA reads TGTGCCACTAAACGGTCGGGGCCTGGCTACACCTTC. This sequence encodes CATKRSGPGYTF.

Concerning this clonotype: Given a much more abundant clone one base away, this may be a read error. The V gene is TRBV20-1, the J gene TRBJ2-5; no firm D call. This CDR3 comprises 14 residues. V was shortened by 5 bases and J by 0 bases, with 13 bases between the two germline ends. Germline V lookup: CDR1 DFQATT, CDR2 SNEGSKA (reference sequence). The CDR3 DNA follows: TGCAGTGCTTTTGCGATAACGTACCAAGAGACCCAGTACTTC. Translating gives CSAFAITYQETQYF.

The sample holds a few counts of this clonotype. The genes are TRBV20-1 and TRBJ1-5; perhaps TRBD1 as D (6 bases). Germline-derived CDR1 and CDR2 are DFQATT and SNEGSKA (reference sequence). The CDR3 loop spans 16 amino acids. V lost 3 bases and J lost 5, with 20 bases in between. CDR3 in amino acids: CSASYFRTATYQPQHF. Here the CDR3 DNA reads TGCAGTGCTAGTTATTTCAGGACAGCTACTTATCAGCCCCAGCATTTT.

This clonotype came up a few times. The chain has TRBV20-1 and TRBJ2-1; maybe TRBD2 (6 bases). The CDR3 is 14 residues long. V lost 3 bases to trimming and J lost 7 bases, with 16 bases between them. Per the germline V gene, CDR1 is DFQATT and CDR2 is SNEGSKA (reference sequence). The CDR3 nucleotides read TGCAGTGCTAGTCTGCCGGGGGTGGGGAATGAGCAGTTCTTC. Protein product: CSASLPGVGNEQFF.

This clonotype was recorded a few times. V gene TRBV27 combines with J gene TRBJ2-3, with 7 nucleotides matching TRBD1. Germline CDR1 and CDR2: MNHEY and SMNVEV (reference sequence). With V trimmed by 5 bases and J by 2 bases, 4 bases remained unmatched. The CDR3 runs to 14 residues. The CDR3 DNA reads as TGTGCCAGCAGTGCGGACAGGTCCACAGATACGCAGTATTTT. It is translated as CASSADRSTDTQYF.

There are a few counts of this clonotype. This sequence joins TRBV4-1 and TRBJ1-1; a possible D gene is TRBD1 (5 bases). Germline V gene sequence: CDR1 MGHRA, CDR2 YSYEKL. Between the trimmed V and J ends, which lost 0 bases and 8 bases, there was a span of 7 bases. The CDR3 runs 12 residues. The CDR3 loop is CASSQDYREAFF. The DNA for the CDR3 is TGCGCCAGCAGCCAAGATTACAGGGAAGCTTTCTTT.

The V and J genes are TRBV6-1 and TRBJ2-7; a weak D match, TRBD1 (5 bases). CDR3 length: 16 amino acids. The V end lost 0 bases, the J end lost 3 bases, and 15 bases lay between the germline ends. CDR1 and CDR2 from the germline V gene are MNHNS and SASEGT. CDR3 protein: CASSEALPRVGYEQYF. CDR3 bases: TGTGCCAGCAGTGAAGCGCTTCCCAGGGTTGGCTACGAGCAGTACTTC.

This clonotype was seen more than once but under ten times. The CDR3 coding sequence is TGCAGTGCATGGAGATGGGAGACCCCCACAGATACGCAGTATTTT. Its translation is CSAWRWETPTDTQYF. The chain links TRBV20-1 to TRBJ2-3; the D gene is possibly TRBD2 (5 bases). The CDR3 covers 15 residues. Germline assignment: CDR1 DFQATT and CDR2 SNEGSKA (reference sequence). Trimming took off 6 bases at V and 2 bases at J, with 18 bases between the two ends.

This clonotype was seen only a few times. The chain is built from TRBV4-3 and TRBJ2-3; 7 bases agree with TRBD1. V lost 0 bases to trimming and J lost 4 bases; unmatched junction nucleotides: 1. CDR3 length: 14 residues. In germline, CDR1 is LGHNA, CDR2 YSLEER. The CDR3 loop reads CASSQERGPDTQYF. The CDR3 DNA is TGCGCCAGCAGCCAAGAGAGGGGGCCAGATACGCAGTATTTT.

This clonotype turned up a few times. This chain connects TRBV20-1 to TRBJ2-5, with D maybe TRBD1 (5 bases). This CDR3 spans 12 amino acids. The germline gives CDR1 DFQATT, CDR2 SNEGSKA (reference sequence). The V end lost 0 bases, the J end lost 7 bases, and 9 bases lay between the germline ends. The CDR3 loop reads CSARDVGATQYF. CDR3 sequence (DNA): TGCAGTGCTAGAGATGTTGGGGCGACCCAGTACTTC.

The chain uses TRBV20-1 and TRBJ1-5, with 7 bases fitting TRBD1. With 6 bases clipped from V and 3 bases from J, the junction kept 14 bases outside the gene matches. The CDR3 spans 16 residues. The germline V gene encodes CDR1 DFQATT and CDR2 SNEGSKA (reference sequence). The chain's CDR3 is CSAGRQGPGDNQPQHF. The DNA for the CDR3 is TGCAGTGCGGGAAGACAGGGCCCGGGTGACAATCAGCCCCAGCATTTT.

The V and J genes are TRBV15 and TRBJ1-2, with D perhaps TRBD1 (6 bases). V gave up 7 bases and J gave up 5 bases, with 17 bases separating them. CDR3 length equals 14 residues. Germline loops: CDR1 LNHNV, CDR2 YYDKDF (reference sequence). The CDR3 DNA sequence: TGTGCCACCAAGAGCAGGGGAGGGAGATATGGCTACACCTTC. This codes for CATKSRGGRYGYTF. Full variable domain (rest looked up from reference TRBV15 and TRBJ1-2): DAMVIQNPRYQVTQFGKPVTLSCSQTLNHNVMYWYQQKSSQAPKLLFHYYDKDFNNEADTPDNFQSRRPNTSFCFLDIRSPGLGDTAMYLCATKSRGGRYGYTFGSGTRLTVV.

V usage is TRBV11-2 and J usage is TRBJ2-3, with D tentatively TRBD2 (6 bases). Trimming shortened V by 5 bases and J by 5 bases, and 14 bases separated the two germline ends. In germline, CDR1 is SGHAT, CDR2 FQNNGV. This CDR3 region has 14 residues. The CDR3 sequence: CASSPGTEQDTQYF. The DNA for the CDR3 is TGTGCCAGCAGCCCCGGGACTGAACAAGATACGCAGTATTTT.